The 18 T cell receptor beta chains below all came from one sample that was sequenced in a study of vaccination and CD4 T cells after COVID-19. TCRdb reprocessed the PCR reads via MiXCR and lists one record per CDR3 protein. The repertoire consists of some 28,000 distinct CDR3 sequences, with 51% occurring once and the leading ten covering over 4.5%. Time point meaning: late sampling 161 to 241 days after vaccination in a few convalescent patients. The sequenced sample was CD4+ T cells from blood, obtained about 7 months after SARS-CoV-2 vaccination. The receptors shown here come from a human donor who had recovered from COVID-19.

CDR3 nucleotides: TGCAGTGCTAGAGATCCGGGAGGGAGCTCCTACGAGCAGTACTTC. It specifies CSARDPGGSSYEQYF. The rearrangement uses TRBV20-1 and TRBJ2-7; 8 positions match TRBD2. The CDR3 loop spans 15 amino acids. Trimming took 0 bases from V and 0 from J; bases not matched to a gene: 4. The germline CDR1 and CDR2 sequences are DFQATT and SNEGSKA (reference sequence).

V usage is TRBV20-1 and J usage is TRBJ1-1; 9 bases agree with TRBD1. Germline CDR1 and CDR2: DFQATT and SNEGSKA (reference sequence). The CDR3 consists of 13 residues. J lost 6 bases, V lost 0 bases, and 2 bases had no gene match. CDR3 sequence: CSAREGQGAEAFF. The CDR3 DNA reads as TGCAGTGCTAGAGAGGGACAGGGTGCTGAAGCTTTCTTT.

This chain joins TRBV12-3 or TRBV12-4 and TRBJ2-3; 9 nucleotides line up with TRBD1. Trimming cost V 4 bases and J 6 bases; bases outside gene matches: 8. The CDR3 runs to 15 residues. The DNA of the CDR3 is TGTGCCAGCAGTTCGACCGGGACAGGGCGGGATACGCAGTATTTT. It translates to CASSSTGTGRDTQYF.

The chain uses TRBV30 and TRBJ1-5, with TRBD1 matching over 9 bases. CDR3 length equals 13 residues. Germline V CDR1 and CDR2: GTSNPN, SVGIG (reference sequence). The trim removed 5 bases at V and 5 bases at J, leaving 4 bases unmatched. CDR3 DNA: TGTGCCTGGGGACAGGGGAAGGATCAGCCCCAGCATTTT. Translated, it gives CAWGQGKDQPQHF.

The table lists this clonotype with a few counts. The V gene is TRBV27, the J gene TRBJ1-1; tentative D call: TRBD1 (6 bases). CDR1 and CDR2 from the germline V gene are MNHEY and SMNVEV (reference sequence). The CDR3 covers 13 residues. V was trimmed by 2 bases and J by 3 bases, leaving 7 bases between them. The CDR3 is CASSLGQHTEAFF. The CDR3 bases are TGTGCCAGCAGTTTAGGACAGCACACTGAAGCTTTCTTT.

CDR3 protein: CASSYRGETQYF. CDR3 sequence (DNA): TGTGCCAGCAGCTATCGAGGGGAGACCCAGTACTTC. The rearrangement links TRBV7-3 to TRBJ2-5; the D gene is possibly TRBD2 (5 bases). Trimming took 4 bases from V and 5 from J, leaving 8 bases between them. The length of the CDR3 is 12 residues. Germline loops: CDR1 SGHTA, CDR2 FQGTGA.

In DNA form, the CDR3 reads TGTGCCAGCACCCCGGGCCTAGCGTGGATCAATGAGCAGTTCTTC. Its protein is CASTPGLAWINEQFF. This rearrangement joins TRBV6-1 to TRBJ2-1; TRBD2 might be the D (6 bases). The V gene lost 7 bases and the J gene lost 6 bases, with 19 bases spanning the gap. This CDR3 is 15 amino acids long. Per germline, CDR1 MNHNS and CDR2 SASEGT.

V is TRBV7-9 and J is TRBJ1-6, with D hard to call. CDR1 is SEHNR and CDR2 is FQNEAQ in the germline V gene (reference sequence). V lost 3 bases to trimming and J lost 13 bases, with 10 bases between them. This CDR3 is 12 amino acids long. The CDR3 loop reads CASSFSDNPLHF. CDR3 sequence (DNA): TGTGCCAGCAGCTTCTCTGACAACCCCCTCCACTTT. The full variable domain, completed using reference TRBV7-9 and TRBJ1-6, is DTGVSQNPRHKITKRGQNVTFRCDPISEHNRLYWYRQTLGQGPEFLTYFQNEAQLEKSRLLSDRFSAERPKGSFSTLEIQRTEQGDSAMYLCASSFSDNPLHFGNGTRLTVT.

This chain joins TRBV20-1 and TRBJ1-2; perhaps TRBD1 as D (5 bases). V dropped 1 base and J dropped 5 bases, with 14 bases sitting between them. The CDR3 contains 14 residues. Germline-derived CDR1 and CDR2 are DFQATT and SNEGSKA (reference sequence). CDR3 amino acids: CSARVRQGAYGYTF. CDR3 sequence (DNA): TGCAGTGCTAGAGTCCGTCAGGGAGCTTATGGCTACACCTTC.

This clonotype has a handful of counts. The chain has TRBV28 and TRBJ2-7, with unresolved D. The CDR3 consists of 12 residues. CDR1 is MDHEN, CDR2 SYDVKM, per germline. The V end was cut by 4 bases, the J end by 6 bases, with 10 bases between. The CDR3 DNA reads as TGTGCCAGCAGTTCTCCGTCTCGCGAGCAGTACTTC. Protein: CASSSPSREQYF.

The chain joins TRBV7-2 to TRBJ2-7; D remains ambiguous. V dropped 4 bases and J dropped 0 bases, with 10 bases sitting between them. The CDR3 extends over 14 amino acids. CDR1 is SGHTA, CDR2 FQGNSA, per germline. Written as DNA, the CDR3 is TGTGCCAGCAGCTCCGACGGTTACTCCTACGAGCAGTACTTC. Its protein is CASSSDGYSYEQYF.

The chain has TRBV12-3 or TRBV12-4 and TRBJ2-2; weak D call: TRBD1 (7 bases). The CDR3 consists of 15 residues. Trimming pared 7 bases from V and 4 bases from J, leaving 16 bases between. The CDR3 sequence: CASTWGDSLTGELFF. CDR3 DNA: TGTGCCAGCACCTGGGGGGACAGCCTCACCGGGGAGCTGTTTTTT.

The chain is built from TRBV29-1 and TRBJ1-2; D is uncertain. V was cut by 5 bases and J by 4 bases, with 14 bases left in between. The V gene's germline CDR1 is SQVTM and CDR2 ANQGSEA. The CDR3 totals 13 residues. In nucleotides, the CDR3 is TGCAGCGTTCACACTACGATGGGCTATGGCTACACCTTC. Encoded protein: CSVHTTMGYGYTF.

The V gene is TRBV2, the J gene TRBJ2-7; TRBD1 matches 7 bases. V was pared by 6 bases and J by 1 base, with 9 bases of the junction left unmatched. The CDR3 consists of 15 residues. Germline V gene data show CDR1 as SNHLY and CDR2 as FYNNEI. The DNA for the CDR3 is TGTGCCAGCAGAGGGGGCAGGAATCCATCCTACGAGCAGTACTTC. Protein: CASRGGRNPSYEQYF.

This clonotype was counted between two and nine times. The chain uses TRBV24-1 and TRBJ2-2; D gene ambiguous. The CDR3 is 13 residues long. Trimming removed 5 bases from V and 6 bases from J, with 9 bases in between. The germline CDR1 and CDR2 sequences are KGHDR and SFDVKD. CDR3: CATSGIRAGELFF. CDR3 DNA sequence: TGTGCCACCAGTGGAATCAGAGCCGGGGAGCTGTTTTTT.

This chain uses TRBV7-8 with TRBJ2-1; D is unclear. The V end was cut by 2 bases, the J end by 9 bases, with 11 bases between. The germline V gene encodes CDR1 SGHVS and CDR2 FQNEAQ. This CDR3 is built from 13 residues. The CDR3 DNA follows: TGTGCCAGCAGCTTACTCCGTATGGGTGAGCAGTTCTTC. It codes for CASSLLRMGEQFF.

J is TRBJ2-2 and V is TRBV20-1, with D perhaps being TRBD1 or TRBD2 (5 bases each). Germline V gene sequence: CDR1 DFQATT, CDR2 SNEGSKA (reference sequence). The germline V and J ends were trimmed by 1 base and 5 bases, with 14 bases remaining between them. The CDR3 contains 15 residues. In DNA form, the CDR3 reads TGCAGTGCTAGAGCGAGAGGGGCTTGGACCGGGGAGCTGTTTTTT. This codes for CSARARGAWTGELFF.

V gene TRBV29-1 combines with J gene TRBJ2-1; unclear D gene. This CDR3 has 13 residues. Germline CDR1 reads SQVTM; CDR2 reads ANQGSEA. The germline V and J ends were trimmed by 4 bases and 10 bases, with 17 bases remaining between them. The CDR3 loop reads CSVVQPLRAEQFF. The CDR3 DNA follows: TGCAGCGTTGTCCAGCCCCTCCGCGCCGAGCAGTTCTTC.